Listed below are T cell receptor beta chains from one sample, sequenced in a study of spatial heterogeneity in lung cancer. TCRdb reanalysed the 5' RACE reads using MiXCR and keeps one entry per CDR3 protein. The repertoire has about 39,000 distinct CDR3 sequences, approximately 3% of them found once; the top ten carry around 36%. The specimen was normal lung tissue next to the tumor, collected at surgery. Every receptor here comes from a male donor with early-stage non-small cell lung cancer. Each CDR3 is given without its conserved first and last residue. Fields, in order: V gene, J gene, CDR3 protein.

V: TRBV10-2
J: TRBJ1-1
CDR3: ASSGLLGGAF

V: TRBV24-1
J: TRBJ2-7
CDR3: ATSDRDSPGYEQY

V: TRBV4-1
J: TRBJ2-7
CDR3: ASSQEFGTGREQY

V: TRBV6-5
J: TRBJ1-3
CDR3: ASSYSGTGIGNTIY

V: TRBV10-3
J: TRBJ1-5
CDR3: AISESTGTGTSRPQH

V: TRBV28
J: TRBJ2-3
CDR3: ASTQVRDTQY

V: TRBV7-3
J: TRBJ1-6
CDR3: ASSLTGTSSALH

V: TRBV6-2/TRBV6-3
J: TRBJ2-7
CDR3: ASIWTGRWGYEQY

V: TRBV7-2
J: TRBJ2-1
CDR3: ASSLDRPELLTYNEQF

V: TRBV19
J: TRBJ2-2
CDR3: ASSRLDRANTGELF

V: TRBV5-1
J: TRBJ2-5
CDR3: ASSFGNSLIQETQY

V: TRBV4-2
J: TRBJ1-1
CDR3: ASSPAQGMNTEAF

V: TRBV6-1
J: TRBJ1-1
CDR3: ASSERGETEAF

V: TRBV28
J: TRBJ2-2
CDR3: ASSLWRGELF

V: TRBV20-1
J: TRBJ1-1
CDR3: SASGESRTEAF

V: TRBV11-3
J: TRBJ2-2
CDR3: ASSKSLTGELF

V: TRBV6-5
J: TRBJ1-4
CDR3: ASSSQGNEKLF

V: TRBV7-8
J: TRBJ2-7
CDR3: ASSLMSDYEQY

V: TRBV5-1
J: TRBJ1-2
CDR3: ASSSSQETYGYT

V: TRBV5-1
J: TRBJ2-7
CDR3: ASSLSPGQGREQY

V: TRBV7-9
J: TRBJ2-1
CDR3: ASNQGSFGDEQF

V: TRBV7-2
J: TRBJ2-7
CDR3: ASSSHPSGAAEQY

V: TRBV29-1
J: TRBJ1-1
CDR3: SVEQTTRAEAF

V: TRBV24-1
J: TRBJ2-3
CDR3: ATSDYFADTQY

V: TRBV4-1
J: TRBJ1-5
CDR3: ASSQAVQGFQPQH

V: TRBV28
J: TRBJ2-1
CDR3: ASRTSGSYNEQF

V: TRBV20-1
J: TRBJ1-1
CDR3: SAPPRGAHTEAF

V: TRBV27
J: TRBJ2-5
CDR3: ASKGGDPLETQY